This T cell receptor (beta chain) was recorded in a study of blood T cells in healthy people across ages (dated by TCRdb to about 2015). About the full investigation: In model experiments, template switching captured about one uniquely barcoded TCR beta cDNA molecule for every two T cells. To avoid experimental bias, donors of different ages were distributed randomly across sequencing lanes. For two donors (one aged 18 to 29 and one aged 80 or older), the study analyzed two additional independent replicas of 1 million unique cDNA reads from the same blood draw. Age-related changes in TCR beta repertoire diversity were measured in the study by deep sequencing normalized with unique cDNA molecular identifiers. The donors were divided into four age groups: young (average 16 years), middle-aged (under 40), aged (roughly 60) and long-lived (about 79). What the authors observed across the whole study: As age increased, observed TCR beta diversity per million T cells dropped in a roughly linear way, and a significant reduction was already evident by age around 41. Estimates of total diversity based on one million sequenced T cells were considered lower bounds and underestimates. Conclusive comparison of naive and antigen-experienced compartments was prevented by the profiling of bulk unsorted PBMCs. Because donor CMV infection status was unknown, age-related changes in expanded clonotypes were potentially confounded. The percentage of naive T cells measured by flow cytometry correlated strongly with observed TCR beta diversity. Compared with the aged group, the long-lived group had more naive CD4+ T cells, fewer expanded clones and increased TCR diversity, a pattern suggesting age selection.

Donors were a few dozen systemically healthy Caucasian individuals from Russia aged roughly 6 to 90 years. Approximately 10 milliliters of peripheral blood were collected from each donor into EDTA-treated Vacutainer tubes. Ficoll-Paque density-gradient centrifugation was used to isolate PBMCs, with at least 6 million per sample. Total RNA, at least 6 micrograms per sample, was extracted from PBMCs with Trizol reagent. The percentages of naive CD45RAhigh/CD27high T cells were determined by flow cytometry on a PBMC aliquot from every donor. On this clonotype: What this receptor recognizes is not known. Qualities for individual bases were not recorded, and no much larger clone is one base off.

As encoded in the germline V gene (reference sequence), CDR1 is SGHNT while CDR2 is YYREEE. After removal of 3 bases from V and 9 bases from J, the junction retains 9 bases not matched to a gene. Taken from cysteine to phenylalanine, the CDR3 has 15 residues. Only the CDR3 region is kept as DNA, spanning 45 bases read in frame from base 1. Library preparation employed 5' RACE. The sequencer was an Illumina HiSeq 2500. A second PCR of roughly 7 to 11 cycles was performed with a sample-barcoded 5' primer and a J-beta primer mix. A unique molecular identifier was introduced onto each TCR beta cDNA molecule by a template-switch 5' adaptor carrying 12 random nucleotides. At least 2.5 million CDR3-containing paired-end reads were obtained from each sample. First-strand cDNA synthesis was performed from all RNA using the Mint cDNA synthesis kit, with priming by a TRBC-specific oligonucleotide. Following uracil-DNA glycosylase treatment, a first 18-cycle PCR with universal primers M1SS and BC2_uni_R was performed on all cDNA. For the original study's pipeline: Normalization of each sample was performed by random selection of 1 million high-quality reads, each carrying a distinct molecular identifier. Instead of being binned into consensus sequences, reads that shared molecular identifiers were thrown out. MiTCR, with a Q25 quality threshold and the strictest error-elimination algorithm, was used for CDR3 identification, clonotype clustering and error correction. A nonparametric unseen species model using Euler transformation provided a lower-bound estimate of total TCR beta diversity. TCRdb trimmed the raw reads at Q25, called clones with MiXCR and kept productive beta chains. A single entry per CDR3 protein holds the most common genes and DNA from its merged rows. TCRdb, not the original authors, processed these V and J calls. This sample is represented by 850,000 or so distinct CDR3 sequences; 25% to 35% of them were singletons. Together, the top ten hold 17% of the sample.

What was sequenced was blood. The source is a woman older than 75 in good health. The chain is assembled from TRBV5-4 and TRBJ2-1, with 10 bases matching TRBD1. The CDR3 loop reads CASSYRTGGDSEQFF. The bases are TGTGCCAGCAGCTACCGGACAGGGGGTGACAGTGAGCAGTTCTTC.